This T cell receptor beta chain was recovered during a study of blood T cell repertoires in COVID-19. CDR1 is MDHEN and CDR2 is SYDVKM in the germline V gene. CDR3 length: 15 residues. Trimming shortened V by 2 bases and J by 3 bases, and 11 bases separated the two germline ends. Everyone who took part was 18 to 89 years old, and they came from 20 to 25 US areas. Categorization into cohorts depended on clinical history that participants reported. Here immunoSEQ multiplex PCR was the method, and the copy in TCRdb shows in-frame clones only, minus some. The table has approximately 220,000 clones, approximately 80% seen once; the top ten hold approximately 1.3%. At least ten counts were recorded for this clone.

The clonotype originates from a woman in her thirties or forties with acute COVID-19. V usage is TRBV28 and J usage is TRBJ1-5; D perhaps matches TRBD1 (6 bases). The sample was PBMCs or T cells enriched from blood (not recorded which). The CDR3 DNA follows: TGTGCCAGCAGTTTAGAGGGGGTGACCAATCAGCCCCAGCATTTT. Its translation: CASSLEGVTNQPQHF.